This TCR beta chain was observed in a study of post-analysis software for immune sequencing data. About the research overall: Disease trajectories encompassed relapsing-remitting, secondary progressive and progressive-relapsing multiple sclerosis.

The sample holds a few counts of this clonotype. Its antigen is as yet unknown. The authors incorporated unique molecular identifiers into the TCR beta cDNA libraries. About 460,000 cDNA molecules were obtained from approximately 0.91 to 9.4 million T cells. TCRdb processed the PCR reads anew with MiXCR; each CDR3 protein has one entry. The sample contains about 540,000 distinct CDR3 sequences, around 31% of which appear only once. Trimming took off 5 bases at V and 2 bases at J, with 13 bases between the two ends. Germline V gives CDR1 SGHRS, CDR2 YFSETQ. CDR3 length: 14 amino acids. Whole-study findings and limits: Patients carried five TRBV segments more frequently than controls did, and TRBV5-6, TRBV5-1 and TRBV20-1 were among them. Diversity measured as normalized Chao1 was significantly lower in multiple sclerosis patients than in controls. Same-batch preparations were strongly co-clustered by F measure.

What was sequenced was blood. The receptor was isolated from a girl younger than 18 with multiple sclerosis. The gene calls are TRBV5-1 and TRBJ1-1, with D maybe TRBD1 (5 bases). The CDR3: CASRGGVGNTEAFF. CDR3 DNA: TGCGCCAGCAGGGGGGGGGTTGGAAACACTGAAGCTTTCTTT. The whole variable domain, filled in from reference TRBV5-1 and TRBJ1-1, reads KAGVTQTPRYLIKTRGQQVTLSCSPISGHRSVSWYQQTPGQGLQFLFEYFSETQRNKGNFPGRFSGRQFSNSRSEMNVSTLELGDSALYLCASRGGVGNTEAFFGQGTRLTVV.